These T cell receptor beta chains were read from a single sample in a study of human T cells and chemical hapten exposure. Each CDR3 protein gets one entry after TCRdb re-called the RACE reads with MiXCR. The table has some 36,000 distinct CDR3 sequences, around a tenth seen once. The material was whole blood, obtained in connection with sensitization to the hapten diphenylcyclopropenone (DPC). These receptors all stem from a man aged 45-60 years with alopecia areata. Some clones in this sample may be carry-over from other donors' samples. Each CDR3 is given with its conserved first and last residue. The order of the fields is V gene, J gene, D gene, CDR3 protein. D genes are given only for firm matches.

V gene: TRBV3-1; J gene: TRBJ2-3; D gene: NA; CDR3 protein: CASSQAGEGDTQYF
V gene: TRBV6-2/TRBV6-3; J gene: TRBJ1-2; D gene: TRBD1; CDR3 protein: CASTTGGRYGYTF
V gene: TRBV7-8; J gene: TRBJ2-2; D gene: NA; CDR3 protein: CASSSFDWNTGELFF
V gene: TRBV4-1; J gene: TRBJ2-1; D gene: NA; CDR3 protein: CASSHGRVRGRSHNEQFF
V gene: TRBV12-5; J gene: TRBJ2-5; D gene: TRBD1; CDR3 protein: CASGLTTGQGNQETQYF
V gene: TRBV29-1; J gene: TRBJ2-6; D gene: NA; CDR3 protein: CSASLGSSGANVLTF
V gene: TRBV28; J gene: TRBJ2-7; D gene: TRBD1; CDR3 protein: CASMSPGQDWHEQYF
V gene: TRBV7-2; J gene: TRBJ1-4; D gene: NA; CDR3 protein: CASSFVAENEKLFF
V gene: TRBV28; J gene: TRBJ2-7; D gene: NA; CDR3 protein: CASRRGIPAYEQYF
V gene: TRBV5-1; J gene: TRBJ2-2; D gene: TRBD1; CDR3 protein: CASSFTGTGGTGELFF
V gene: TRBV10-3; J gene: TRBJ2-3; D gene: TRBD1; CDR3 protein: CAISESRGLTDTQYF
V gene: TRBV27; J gene: TRBJ2-7; D gene: NA; CDR3 protein: CASSLSEASAQYF
V gene: TRBV28; J gene: TRBJ1-1; D gene: NA; CDR3 protein: CASSLRGGNTEAFF
V gene: TRBV7-3; J gene: TRBJ2-3; D gene: NA; CDR3 protein: CASSLPSGRTDTQYF
V gene: TRBV28; J gene: TRBJ1-6; D gene: NA; CDR3 protein: CASSLMGTPLHF
V gene: TRBV18; J gene: TRBJ2-3; D gene: NA; CDR3 protein: CASSPSSSTDTQYF
V gene: TRBV5-1; J gene: TRBJ2-3; D gene: NA; CDR3 protein: CASSLAGDGTDTQYF
V gene: TRBV2; J gene: TRBJ2-4; D gene: NA; CDR3 protein: CASSVPVNNPKNIQYF
V gene: TRBV10-2; J gene: TRBJ2-7; D gene: TRBD1; CDR3 protein: CASRDRLTSYEQYF
V gene: TRBV6-6; J gene: TRBJ2-2; D gene: NA; CDR3 protein: CASSYRAENTGELFF
V gene: TRBV10-3; J gene: TRBJ2-3; D gene: TRBD1; CDR3 protein: CAISELQGPDTQYF
V gene: TRBV14; J gene: TRBJ2-1; D gene: NA; CDR3 protein: CASSPGQHLRGEQFF
V gene: TRBV18; J gene: TRBJ2-1; D gene: TRBD2; CDR3 protein: CASSPPGLAGGSVYNEQFF
V gene: TRBV28; J gene: TRBJ2-6; D gene: NA; CDR3 protein: CASSLGSGANVLTF
V gene: TRBV4-3; J gene: TRBJ2-7; D gene: NA; CDR3 protein: CASSRAPDEQYF
V gene: TRBV3-1; J gene: TRBJ2-5; D gene: NA; CDR3 protein: CASSQDTGSRTQYF
V gene: TRBV29-1; J gene: TRBJ2-1; D gene: TRBD2; CDR3 protein: CSGKTSGRPFF
V gene: TRBV27; J gene: TRBJ1-1; D gene: NA; CDR3 protein: CASSLAAGKTEAFF
V gene: TRBV12-3/TRBV12-4; J gene: TRBJ2-7; D gene: NA; CDR3 protein: CASSPLGGISYEQYF
V gene: TRBV29-1; J gene: TRBJ2-5; D gene: NA; CDR3 protein: CSGGMQVVGETQYF
V gene: TRBV27; J gene: TRBJ2-1; D gene: TRBD2; CDR3 protein: CASSLSTSGTNNEQFF
V gene: TRBV7-2; J gene: TRBJ2-5; D gene: TRBD2; CDR3 protein: CASSLPGLAGPRETQYF
V gene: TRBV28; J gene: TRBJ2-7; D gene: TRBD2; CDR3 protein: CASSLPSGNYAEQYF
V gene: TRBV29-1; J gene: TRBJ2-7; D gene: NA; CDR3 protein: CSVGVSEGREQYF
V gene: TRBV2; J gene: TRBJ2-4; D gene: NA; CDR3 protein: CASSQGGNKNIQYF
V gene: TRBV11-1; J gene: TRBJ2-2; D gene: NA; CDR3 protein: CASSSGSGFTGELFF
V gene: TRBV10-2; J gene: TRBJ2-7; D gene: TRBD2; CDR3 protein: CAHLAGFVEQYF
V gene: TRBV18; J gene: TRBJ2-3; D gene: NA; CDR3 protein: CASSLNRLPGGTDTQYF
V gene: TRBV28; J gene: TRBJ1-6; D gene: TRBD1; CDR3 protein: CASTLRGQINSPLHF
V gene: TRBV4-1; J gene: TRBJ2-1; D gene: TRBD2; CDR3 protein: CASSHPGLVEQFF
V gene: TRBV18; J gene: TRBJ1-2; D gene: NA; CDR3 protein: CASSLTAGSDTSGYTF
V gene: TRBV20-1; J gene: TRBJ2-1; D gene: NA; CDR3 protein: CSAPKVNEQFF
V gene: TRBV6-5; J gene: TRBJ1-2; D gene: TRBD1; CDR3 protein: CASSYGQGANYGYTF
V gene: TRBV28; J gene: TRBJ2-7; D gene: TRBD1; CDR3 protein: CASSLGTGRSYEQYF